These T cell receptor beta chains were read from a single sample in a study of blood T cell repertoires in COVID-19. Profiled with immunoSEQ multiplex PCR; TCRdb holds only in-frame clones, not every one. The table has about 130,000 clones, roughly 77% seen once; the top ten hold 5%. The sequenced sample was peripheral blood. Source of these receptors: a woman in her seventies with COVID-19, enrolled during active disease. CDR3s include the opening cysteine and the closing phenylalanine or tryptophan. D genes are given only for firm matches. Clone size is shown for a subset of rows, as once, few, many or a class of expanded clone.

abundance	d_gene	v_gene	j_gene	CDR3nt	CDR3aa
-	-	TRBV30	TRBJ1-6	TGTGCCTGGAGTGTAGAGGAGACCAATTCACCCCTCCACTTT	CAWSVEETNSPLHF
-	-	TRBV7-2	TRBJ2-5	TGTGCCAGCAGCTTCGGCGGGCAACCCCAAGAGACCCAGTACTTC	CASSFGGQPQETQYF
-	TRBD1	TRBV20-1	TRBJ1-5	TGCAGTGCTAGTGTCGGAGGACAGGGTGGTCAGCCCCAGCATTTT	CSASVGGQGGQPQHF
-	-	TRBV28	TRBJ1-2	TGTGCCAGCGTTCGGGAGGACTATGGCTACACCTTC	CASVREDYGYTF
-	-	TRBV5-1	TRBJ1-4	TGCGCCAGCAGCTCCGGCGGAGGGCAGATTAATGAAAAACTGTTTTTT	CASSSGGGQINEKLFF
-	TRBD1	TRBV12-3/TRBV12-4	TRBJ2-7	TGTGCCAGCAGTCCGGGACAGAACGAGCAGTACTTC	CASSPGQNEQYF
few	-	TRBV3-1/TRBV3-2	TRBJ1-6	TGTGCCAGCAGCCCGTCGCAGGGAAATTCACCCCTCCACTTT	CASSPSQGNSPLHF
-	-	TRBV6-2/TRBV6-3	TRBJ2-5	TGTGCCAGCAGTTACGAGCTAGGAGAGACCCAGTACTTC	CASSYELGETQYF
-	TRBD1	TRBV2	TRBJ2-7	TGTGCCAGCACCCCCACGACAGGGGGCTCCTACGAGCAATACTTC	CASTPTTGGSYEQYF
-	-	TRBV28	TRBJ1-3	TGTGCCAGCAACTCGCCCCCGGCGGCCATATATTTT	CASNSPPAAIYF
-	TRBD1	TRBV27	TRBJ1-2	TGTGCCAGCAGTCCGCGGGACAGGGGGTACTATGGCTACACCTTC	CASSPRDRGYYGYTF
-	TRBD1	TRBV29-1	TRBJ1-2	TGCAGCGTTGAAGATCGGGGACAGGGCTATGGCTACACCTTC	CSVEDRGQGYGYTF
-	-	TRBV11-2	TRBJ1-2	TGTGCCAGCAGCTTGGGCCAAAACTATGGCTACACCTTC	CASSLGQNYGYTF
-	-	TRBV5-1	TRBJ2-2	TGCGCCAGCAGTTCAAGCCCGGCGGGCGGGGAGCTGTTTTTT	CASSSSPAGGELFF
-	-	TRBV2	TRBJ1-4	TGTGCCAGCAGACTACGAGGAATTGGTGAAAAACTGTTTTTT	CASRLRGIGEKLFF
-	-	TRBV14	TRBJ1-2	TGTGCCAGCAGCCAGGCCAGAGACACTGGTGGCTACACCTTC	CASSQARDTGGYTF
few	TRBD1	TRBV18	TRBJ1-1	TGTGCCAGCTCACGAGTCGGACAGGGCAACACTGAAGCTTTCTTT	CASSRVGQGNTEAFF
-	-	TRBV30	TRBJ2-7	TGTGCCTGGAGTGTATCCGGACTCAACGAGCAGTACTTC	CAWSVSGLNEQYF
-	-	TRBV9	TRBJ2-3	TGTGCCAGCAGCGTAGATGTCAACACAGATACGCAGTATTTT	CASSVDVNTDTQYF
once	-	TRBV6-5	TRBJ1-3	TGTGCCAGCAGTTACGGGGGGTTCACCTCTGGAAACACCATATATTTT	CASSYGGFTSGNTIYF
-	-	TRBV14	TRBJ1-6	TGTGCCAGCAGCCAAGGACAGTTAAATTCACCCCTCCACTTT	CASSQGQLNSPLHF
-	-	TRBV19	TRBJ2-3	TGTGCCAGTAGCGGAGCAGCGCTAAGCACAGATACGCAGTATTTT	CASSGAALSTDTQYF
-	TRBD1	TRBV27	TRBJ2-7	TGTGCCAGCAGTTCGGTCAGGGGGCCCTACGAGCAGTACTTC	CASSSVRGPYEQYF
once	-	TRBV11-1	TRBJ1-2	TGTGCCAGCAGCTCCACAGACCTCTATGGCTACACCTTC	CASSSTDLYGYTF
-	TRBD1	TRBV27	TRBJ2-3	TGTGCCAGCAGCCCAAGACAGGGAGCAGATACGCAGTATTTT	CASSPRQGADTQYF
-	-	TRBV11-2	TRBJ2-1	TGTGCCAGCAGCCGACTTGATTCCACGGGGGTCCGGCAGTTCTTC	CASSRLDSTGVRQFF